This T cell receptor (beta chain) was obtained from a study of cytomegalovirus exposure and HLA in healthy donors. The wider study: A prior analysis found roughly 100 million unique TCR beta sequences from approximately 200 million T cells. Around 76% of several hundred genotyped donors fell in the Caucasian-associated ancestry cluster.

The CDR3 covers 14 residues. Germline values: CDR1 SSHAT, CDR2 FNYEAQ (reference sequence). The PCR ran on 60 Vbeta and 13 Jbeta primers. Using immunoSEQ multiplex PCR, the repertoire was profiled, and TCRdb retains in-frame clones only, with some absent. The table lists 160,000 or so clones, around four fifths of them singletons. Details on this clone: Antigen unknown. Mismatch with germline at one junction end may stem from a read error.

Notes on the study in general: Earlier analysis found most TCR beta V segments productive about 90% or about 30% of the time.

Sequenced: PBMCs. V gene TRBV7-7 combines with J gene TRBJ2-1; 13 nucleotides match TRBD2. The clonotype comes from a man between 18 and 29 years old in good health and CMV-seropositive. The CDR3 region is CASSPGTSGDEQFF. The CDR3, as DNA: TGTGCTAGCAGCCCCGGGACTAGCGGGGACGAGCAGTTCTTC.